This TCR beta chain is drawn from a study of glioma-infiltrating T cells after dendritic cell vaccination. Across the whole study: Patients received three intradermal dendritic cell vaccine injections at biweekly intervals.

The ends were cut back, 3 bases at V and 6 bases at J, with 9 bases in the middle. The CDR3 has 13 amino acids. Germline assignment: CDR1 MNHEY and CDR2 SMNVEV (reference sequence). TCRdb's table, derived via immunoSEQ multiplex PCR, lists solely in-frame clones and lacks some. The sample has around 96,000 clones; about four fifths are singletons. The input for sequencing was blood, taken before dendritic cell vaccination. The chain carries TRBV27 and TRBJ1-5; D is unclear. The clonotype originates from a human donor with glioblastoma. CDR3 protein: CASSLREAQPQHF. CDR3 DNA: TGTGCCAGCAGTTTGCGGGAGGCTCAGCCCCAGCATTTT.